This is a list of T cell receptor beta chains from one sample in a study of CD8 T cells in Susac syndrome. In TCRdb, the immunoSEQ multiplex PCR reads were re-called with MiXCR into one record per CDR3 protein. Among more than 200,000 distinct CDR3 sequences listed, more than 85% were seen once. Source material: CD8+ T cells from PBMCs. The receptors originated from a human donor with multiple sclerosis. CDR3s leave out the opening cysteine and the closing phenylalanine or tryptophan. D genes are given only for firm matches.

d_gene: TRBD1
j_gene: TRBJ1-1
len: 15
v_gene: TRBV27
CDR3aa: ASSLSGQVRANTEAF

d_gene: -
j_gene: TRBJ2-4
len: 13
v_gene: TRBV30
CDR3aa: AWSPYSRGKNIQY

d_gene: -
j_gene: TRBJ1-4
len: 11
v_gene: TRBV2
CDR3aa: ASSESEDEKLL

d_gene: -
j_gene: TRBJ1-5
len: 15
v_gene: TRBV12-3/TRBV12-4
CDR3aa: ASSFLDSVWSNQPQH

d_gene: -
j_gene: TRBJ1-1
len: 12
v_gene: TRBV27
CDR3aa: ASSLLGGSTEAF

d_gene: -
j_gene: TRBJ2-3
len: 10
v_gene: TRBV2
CDR3aa: ASFRSTDTQY

d_gene: -
j_gene: TRBJ1-2
len: 16
v_gene: TRBV4-1
CDR3aa: ASSPVLGRESVNYGYT

d_gene: TRBD2
j_gene: TRBJ2-1
len: 12
v_gene: TRBV13
CDR3aa: ASSSGGDSHEQF

d_gene: TRBD2
j_gene: TRBJ2-7
len: 17
v_gene: TRBV6-5
CDR3aa: ASSYKGLADVREHYEQY

d_gene: TRBD1
j_gene: TRBJ1-1
len: 13
v_gene: TRBV5-4
CDR3aa: ASSLETGGNTEAF

d_gene: -
j_gene: TRBJ1-2
len: 13
v_gene: TRBV27
CDR3aa: ASSSTPRANYGYT

d_gene: TRBD1
j_gene: TRBJ2-7
len: 12
v_gene: TRBV30
CDR3aa: AWSYIQGAYEQY

d_gene: TRBD2
j_gene: TRBJ2-1
len: 10
v_gene: TRBV5-8
CDR3aa: ASGGSVDEQF

d_gene: TRBD1
j_gene: TRBJ2-7
len: 14
v_gene: TRBV6-2/TRBV6-3
CDR3aa: ASSYSIWTGGYEQY

d_gene: TRBD2
j_gene: TRBJ2-2
len: 13
v_gene: TRBV20-1
CDR3aa: SASDGTSVAGELF

d_gene: -
j_gene: TRBJ2-1
len: 9
v_gene: TRBV30
CDR3aa: AWSLAHEQF

d_gene: -
j_gene: TRBJ2-2
len: 12
v_gene: TRBV9
CDR3aa: ASSAPGGSGELF

d_gene: TRBD1
j_gene: TRBJ1-1
len: 11
v_gene: TRBV7-9
CDR3aa: ASSRTGVPEAF

d_gene: TRBD1
j_gene: TRBJ2-7
len: 14
v_gene: TRBV7-9
CDR3aa: ASSSLGGQDYYEQY

d_gene: -
j_gene: TRBJ2-3
len: 8
v_gene: TRBV6-2/TRBV6-3
CDR3aa: ASKGDTQY

d_gene: -
j_gene: TRBJ2-1
len: 13
v_gene: TRBV20-1
CDR3aa: SAPGGGKVYNEQF

d_gene: TRBD2
j_gene: TRBJ2-1
len: 13
v_gene: TRBV6-2/TRBV6-3
CDR3aa: ASSFLSGRGNEQF

d_gene: TRBD2
j_gene: TRBJ2-1
len: 12
v_gene: TRBV29-1
CDR3aa: SVNLAGSYNEQF

d_gene: -
j_gene: TRBJ1-2
len: 14
v_gene: TRBV19
CDR3aa: ASSIDPGEANYGYT

d_gene: TRBD1
j_gene: TRBJ2-2
len: 10
v_gene: TRBV30
CDR3aa: ALWTGTGDLF

d_gene: -
j_gene: TRBJ1-5
len: 13
v_gene: TRBV19
CDR3aa: ASSIFWAPNQPQH

d_gene: -
j_gene: TRBJ1-2
len: 11
v_gene: TRBV4-1
CDR3aa: ASSQSTVGGYT

d_gene: -
j_gene: TRBJ2-3
len: 13
v_gene: TRBV6-5
CDR3aa: ASSPSGGRQDTQY

d_gene: -
j_gene: TRBJ2-2
len: 10
v_gene: TRBV12-3/TRBV12-4
CDR3aa: ASTGWIGELF

d_gene: TRBD1
j_gene: TRBJ1-1
len: 13
v_gene: TRBV5-5
CDR3aa: ASSLRQGASTEAF

d_gene: -
j_gene: TRBJ1-1
len: 11
v_gene: TRBV19
CDR3aa: ASSAVGSTEAF

d_gene: -
j_gene: TRBJ1-2
len: 13
v_gene: TRBV27
CDR3aa: ASSLSLRGGYGYT

d_gene: TRBD1
j_gene: TRBJ1-2
len: 12
v_gene: TRBV5-4
CDR3aa: ASSGEDRDYGYT

d_gene: TRBD1
j_gene: TRBJ1-5
len: 12
v_gene: TRBV5-6
CDR3aa: ASSYGTGAQPQH

d_gene: -
j_gene: TRBJ2-7
len: 12
v_gene: TRBV18
CDR3aa: ASSPPMSSYEQY

d_gene: -
j_gene: TRBJ2-3
len: 11
v_gene: TRBV5-6
CDR3aa: ASSPGLPGTQY

d_gene: -
j_gene: TRBJ1-1
len: 10
v_gene: TRBV12-3/TRBV12-4
CDR3aa: ASSLLGPEAF

d_gene: -
j_gene: TRBJ2-5
len: 13
v_gene: TRBV4-1
CDR3aa: ASSPSSSAQETQY

d_gene: TRBD1
j_gene: TRBJ1-3
len: 13
v_gene: TRBV12-3/TRBV12-4
CDR3aa: ASLPEGASGNTIY

d_gene: TRBD1
j_gene: TRBJ2-7
len: 13
v_gene: TRBV9
CDR3aa: ASSPSGGTSYEQY

d_gene: -
j_gene: TRBJ2-3
len: 14
v_gene: TRBV18
CDR3aa: ASSPEAPTPTDTQY

d_gene: -
j_gene: TRBJ1-4
len: 13
v_gene: TRBV13
CDR3aa: ASSLGAATNEKLF

d_gene: -
j_gene: TRBJ2-2
len: 12
v_gene: TRBV7-9
CDR3aa: ASSGDLNTGELF

d_gene: -
j_gene: TRBJ2-3
len: 12
v_gene: TRBV4-1
CDR3aa: AGYRGAGPDTQY

d_gene: -
j_gene: TRBJ2-1
len: 9
v_gene: TRBV12-3/TRBV12-4
CDR3aa: AIGYINEQF

d_gene: TRBD1
j_gene: TRBJ1-2
len: 16
v_gene: TRBV7-9
CDR3aa: ASSTRTGTSIFHYGYT

d_gene: TRBD1
j_gene: TRBJ2-1
len: 14
v_gene: TRBV12-3/TRBV12-4
CDR3aa: ASSFARDRVLDEQF

d_gene: -
j_gene: TRBJ2-2
len: 11
v_gene: TRBV15
CDR3aa: ATSREIPGELF

d_gene: -
j_gene: TRBJ1-5
len: 10
v_gene: TRBV2
CDR3aa: ASSGGDQPQH

d_gene: -
j_gene: TRBJ2-2
len: 12
v_gene: TRBV2
CDR3aa: ASSEAGEPGELF

d_gene: TRBD2
j_gene: TRBJ2-1
len: 12
v_gene: TRBV12-3/TRBV12-4
CDR3aa: ATGTSGRLNEQF

d_gene: TRBD2
j_gene: TRBJ2-3
len: 11
v_gene: TRBV29-1
CDR3aa: SAGLENSDTQY